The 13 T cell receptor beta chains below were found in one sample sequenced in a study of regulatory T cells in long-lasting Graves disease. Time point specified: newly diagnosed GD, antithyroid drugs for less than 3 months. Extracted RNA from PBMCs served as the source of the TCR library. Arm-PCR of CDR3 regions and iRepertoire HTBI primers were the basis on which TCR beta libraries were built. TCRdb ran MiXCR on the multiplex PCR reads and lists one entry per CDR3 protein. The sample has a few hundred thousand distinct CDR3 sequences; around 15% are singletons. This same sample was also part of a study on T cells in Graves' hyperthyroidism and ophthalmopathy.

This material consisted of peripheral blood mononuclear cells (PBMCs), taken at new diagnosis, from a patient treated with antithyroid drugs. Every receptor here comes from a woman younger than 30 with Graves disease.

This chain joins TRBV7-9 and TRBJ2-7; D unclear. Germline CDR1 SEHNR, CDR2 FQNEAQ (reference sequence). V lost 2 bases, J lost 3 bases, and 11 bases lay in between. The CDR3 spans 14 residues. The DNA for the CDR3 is TGTGCCAGCAGCTTACGGATCGAAATCTACGAGCAGTACTTC. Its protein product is CASSLRIEIYEQYF. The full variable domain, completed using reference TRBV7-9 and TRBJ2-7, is DTGVSQNPRHKITKRGQNVTFRCDPISEHNRLYWYRQTLGQGPEFLTYFQNEAQLEKSRLLSDRFSAERPKGSFSTLEIQRTEQGDSAMYLCASSLRIEIYEQYFGPGTRLTVT.

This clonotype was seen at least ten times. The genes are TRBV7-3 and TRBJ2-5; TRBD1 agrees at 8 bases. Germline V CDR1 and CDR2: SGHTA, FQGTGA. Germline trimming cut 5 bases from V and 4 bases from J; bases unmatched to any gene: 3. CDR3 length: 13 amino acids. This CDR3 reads CASSLTGGETQYF. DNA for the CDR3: TGTGCCAGCAGCCTCACAGGGGGAGAGACCCAGTACTTC.

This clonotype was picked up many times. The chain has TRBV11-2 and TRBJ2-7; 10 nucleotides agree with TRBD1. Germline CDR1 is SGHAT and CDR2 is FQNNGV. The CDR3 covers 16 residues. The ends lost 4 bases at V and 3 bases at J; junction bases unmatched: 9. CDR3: CASSSSSGTGVYEQYF. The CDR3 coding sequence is TGTGCCAGCAGCTCATCATCCGGGACAGGGGTCTACGAGCAGTACTTC.

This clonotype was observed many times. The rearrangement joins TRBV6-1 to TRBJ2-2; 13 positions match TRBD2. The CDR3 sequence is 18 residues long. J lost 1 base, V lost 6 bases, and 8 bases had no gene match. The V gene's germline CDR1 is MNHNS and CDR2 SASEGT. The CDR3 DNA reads TGTGCCAGCAGACCAAGGGGGACTAGCGGGAAGAACACCGGGGAGCTGTTTTTT. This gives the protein CASRPRGTSGKNTGELFF.

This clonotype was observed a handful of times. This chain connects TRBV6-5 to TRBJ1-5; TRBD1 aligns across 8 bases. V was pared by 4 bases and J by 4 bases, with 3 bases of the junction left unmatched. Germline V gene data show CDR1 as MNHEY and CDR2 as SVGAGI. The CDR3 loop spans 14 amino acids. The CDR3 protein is CASSWDRTNQPQHF. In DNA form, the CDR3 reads TGTGCCAGCAGTTGGGACAGGACAAATCAGCCCCAGCATTTT.

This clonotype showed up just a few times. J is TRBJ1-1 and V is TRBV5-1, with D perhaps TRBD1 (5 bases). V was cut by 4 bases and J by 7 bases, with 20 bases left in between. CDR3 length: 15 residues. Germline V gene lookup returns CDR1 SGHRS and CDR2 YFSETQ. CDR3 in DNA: TGCGCCAGCAGCGTGGGACTCTGGGGCGATATTGAAGCTTTCTTT. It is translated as CASSVGLWGDIEAFF. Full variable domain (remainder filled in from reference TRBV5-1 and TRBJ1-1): KAGVTQTPRYLIKTRGQQVTLSCSPISGHRSVSWYQQTPGQGLQFLFEYFSETQRNKGNFPGRFSGRQFSNSRSEMNVSTLELGDSALYLCASSVGLWGDIEAFFGQGTRLTVV.

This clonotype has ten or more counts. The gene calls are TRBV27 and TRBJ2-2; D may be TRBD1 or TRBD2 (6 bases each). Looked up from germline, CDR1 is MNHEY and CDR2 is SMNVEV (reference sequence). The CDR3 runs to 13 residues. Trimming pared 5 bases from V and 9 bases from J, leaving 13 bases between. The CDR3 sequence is CASSPSGARELFF. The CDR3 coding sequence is TGTGCCAGCAGTCCGTCGGGGGCCAGGGAGCTGTTTTTT.

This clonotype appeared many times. The CDR3 is CASSQEGQAFGETQYF. As DNA, the CDR3 is TGTGCCAGCAGCCAAGAGGGACAGGCCTTTGGAGAGACCCAGTACTTC. V usage is TRBV3-1 and J usage is TRBJ2-5; the match to TRBD1 covers 8 bases. Germline V gene sequence: CDR1 LGHDT, CDR2 YNNKEL (reference sequence). The CDR3 sequence is 16 residues long. V gave up 0 bases and J gave up 4 bases; unmatched junction bases: 7.

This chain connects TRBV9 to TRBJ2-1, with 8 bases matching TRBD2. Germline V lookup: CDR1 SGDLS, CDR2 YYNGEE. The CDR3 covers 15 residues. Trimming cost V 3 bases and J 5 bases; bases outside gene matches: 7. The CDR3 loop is CASSAGGAQNNEQFF. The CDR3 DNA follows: TGTGCCAGCAGCGCGGGGGGGGCGCAGAACAATGAGCAGTTCTTC.

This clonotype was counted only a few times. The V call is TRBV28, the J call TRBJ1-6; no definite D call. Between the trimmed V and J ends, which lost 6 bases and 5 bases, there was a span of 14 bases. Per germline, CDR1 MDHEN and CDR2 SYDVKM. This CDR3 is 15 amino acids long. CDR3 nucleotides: TGTGCCAGCAGCCCAAGAGTTTCCCATAATTCACCCCTCCACTTT. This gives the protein CASSPRVSHNSPLHF.

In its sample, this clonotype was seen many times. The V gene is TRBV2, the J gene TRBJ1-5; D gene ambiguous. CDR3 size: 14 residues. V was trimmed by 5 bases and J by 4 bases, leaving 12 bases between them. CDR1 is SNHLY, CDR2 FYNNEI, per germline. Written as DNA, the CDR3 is TGTGCCAGCAGTACCGGGATTCGGAATCAGCCCCAGCATTTT. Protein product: CASSTGIRNQPQHF.

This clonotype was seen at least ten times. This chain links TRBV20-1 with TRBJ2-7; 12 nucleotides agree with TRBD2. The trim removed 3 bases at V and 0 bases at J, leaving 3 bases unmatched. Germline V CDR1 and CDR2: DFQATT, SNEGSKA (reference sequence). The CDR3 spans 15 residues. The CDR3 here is CSASRTSGISYEQYF. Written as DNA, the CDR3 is TGCAGTGCTAGTAGGACTAGCGGGATCTCCTACGAGCAGTACTTC.

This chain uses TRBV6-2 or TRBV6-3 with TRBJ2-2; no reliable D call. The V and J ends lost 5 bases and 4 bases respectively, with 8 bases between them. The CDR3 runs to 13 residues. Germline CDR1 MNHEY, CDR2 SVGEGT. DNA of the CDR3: TGTGCCAGCAGTGAAGCCGCCACCGGGGAGCTGTTTTTT. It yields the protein CASSEAATGELFF.